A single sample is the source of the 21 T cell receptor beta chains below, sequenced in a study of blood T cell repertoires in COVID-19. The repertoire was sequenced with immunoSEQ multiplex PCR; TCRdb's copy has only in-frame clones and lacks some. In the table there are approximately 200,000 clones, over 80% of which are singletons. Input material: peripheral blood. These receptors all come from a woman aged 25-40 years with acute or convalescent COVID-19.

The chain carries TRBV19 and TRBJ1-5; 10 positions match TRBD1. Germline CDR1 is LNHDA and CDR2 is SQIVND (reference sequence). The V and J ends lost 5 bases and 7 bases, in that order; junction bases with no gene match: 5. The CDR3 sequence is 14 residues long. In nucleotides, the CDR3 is TGTGCCAGTAGTCCTGGGACAGGGGAGCAGCCCCAGCATTTT. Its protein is CASSPGTGEQPQHF.

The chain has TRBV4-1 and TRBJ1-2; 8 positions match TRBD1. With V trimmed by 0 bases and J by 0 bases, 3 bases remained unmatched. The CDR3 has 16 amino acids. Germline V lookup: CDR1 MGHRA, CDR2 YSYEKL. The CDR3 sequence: CASSQDQQGANYGYTF. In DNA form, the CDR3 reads TGCGCCAGCAGCCAAGATCAACAGGGGGCTAACTATGGCTACACCTTC.

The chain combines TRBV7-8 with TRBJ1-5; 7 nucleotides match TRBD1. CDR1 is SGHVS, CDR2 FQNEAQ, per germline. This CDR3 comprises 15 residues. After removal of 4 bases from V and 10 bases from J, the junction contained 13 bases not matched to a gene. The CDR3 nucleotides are TGTGCCAGCAGCTCCAGGGTGGGGACAGTTATTCCCCAGCATTTT. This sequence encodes CASSSRVGTVIPQHF.

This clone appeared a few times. The CDR3 coding sequence is TGTGCCACCAGCAGCGAATCAAACGCGGCAGAGACCCAGTACTTC. As protein: CATSSESNAAETQYF. This chain connects TRBV15 to TRBJ2-5, with no clear D. Germline assignment: CDR1 LNHNV and CDR2 YYDKDF (reference sequence). This CDR3 is built from 15 residues. Trimming took off 3 bases at V and 4 bases at J, with 15 bases between the two ends.

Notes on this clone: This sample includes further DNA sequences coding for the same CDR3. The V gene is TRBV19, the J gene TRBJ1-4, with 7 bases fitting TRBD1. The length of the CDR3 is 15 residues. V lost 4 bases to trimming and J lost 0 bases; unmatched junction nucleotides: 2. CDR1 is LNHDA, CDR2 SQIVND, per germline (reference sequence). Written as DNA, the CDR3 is TGTGCCAGTAGTACCGGGACAGCAACTAATGAAAAACTGTTTTTT. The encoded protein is CASSTGTATNEKLFF. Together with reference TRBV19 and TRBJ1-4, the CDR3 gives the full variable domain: DGGITQSPKYLFRKEGQNVTLSCEQNLNHDAMYWYRQDPGQGLRLIYYSQIVNDFQKGDIAEGYSVSREKKESFPLTVTSAQKNPTAFYLCASSTGTATNEKLFFGSGTQLSVL.

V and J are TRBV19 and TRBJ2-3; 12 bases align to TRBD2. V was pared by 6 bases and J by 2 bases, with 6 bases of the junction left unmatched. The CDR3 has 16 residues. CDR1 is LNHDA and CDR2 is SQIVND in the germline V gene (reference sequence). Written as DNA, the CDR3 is TGTGCCAGTAGGGCGCTAGCGGGAGGGACCACAGATACGCAGTATTTT. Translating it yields CASRALAGGTTDTQYF.

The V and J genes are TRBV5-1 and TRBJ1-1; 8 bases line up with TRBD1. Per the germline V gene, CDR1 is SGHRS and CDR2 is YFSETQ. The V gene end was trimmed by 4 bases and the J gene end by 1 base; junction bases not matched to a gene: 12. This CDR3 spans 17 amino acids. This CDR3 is CASSRLVQGATNTEAFF. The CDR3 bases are TGCGCCAGCAGCCGATTAGTCCAGGGGGCGACGAACACTGAAGCTTTCTTT.

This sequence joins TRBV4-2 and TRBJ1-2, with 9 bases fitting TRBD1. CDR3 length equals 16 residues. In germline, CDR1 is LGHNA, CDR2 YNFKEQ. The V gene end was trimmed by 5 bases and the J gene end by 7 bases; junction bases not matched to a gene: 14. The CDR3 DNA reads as TGTGCCAGCAGCTACCGGGACAGGGTGGACTTCGGTGGCTACACCTTC. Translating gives CASSYRDRVDFGGYTF.

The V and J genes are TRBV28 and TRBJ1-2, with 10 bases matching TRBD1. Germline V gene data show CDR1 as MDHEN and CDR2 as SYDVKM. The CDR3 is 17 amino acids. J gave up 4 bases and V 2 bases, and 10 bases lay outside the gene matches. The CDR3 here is CASSLRQGALTFYGYTF. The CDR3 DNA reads TGTGCCAGCAGTTTACGACAGGGGGCCCTGACGTTCTATGGCTACACCTTC.

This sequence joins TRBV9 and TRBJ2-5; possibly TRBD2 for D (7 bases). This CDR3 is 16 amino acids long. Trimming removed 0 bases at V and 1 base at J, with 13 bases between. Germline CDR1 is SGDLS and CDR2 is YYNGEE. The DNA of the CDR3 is TGTGCCAGCAGCGTAGGGGCCGGGGGGCGCCAAGAGACCCAGTACTTC. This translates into CASSVGAGGRQETQYF. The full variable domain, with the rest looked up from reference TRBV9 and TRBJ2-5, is DSGVTQTPKHLITATGQRVTLRCSPRSGDLSVYWYQQSLDQGLQFLIQYYNGEERAKGNILERFSAQQFPDLHSELNLSSLELGDSALYFCASSVGAGGRQETQYFGPGTRLLVL.

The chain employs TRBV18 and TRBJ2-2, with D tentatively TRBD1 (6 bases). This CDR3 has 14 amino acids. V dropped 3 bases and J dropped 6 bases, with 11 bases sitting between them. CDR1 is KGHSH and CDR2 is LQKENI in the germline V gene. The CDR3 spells CASSPAGASGELFF. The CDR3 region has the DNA TGTGCCAGCTCACCGGCAGGGGCGTCCGGGGAGCTGTTTTTT.

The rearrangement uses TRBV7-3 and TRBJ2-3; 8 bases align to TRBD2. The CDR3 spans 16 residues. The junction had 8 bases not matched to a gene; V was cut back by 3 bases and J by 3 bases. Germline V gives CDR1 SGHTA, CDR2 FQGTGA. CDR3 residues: CASSLYSGVVTDTQYF. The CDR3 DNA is TGTGCCAGCAGCTTGTATAGCGGGGTCGTGACAGATACGCAGTATTTT.

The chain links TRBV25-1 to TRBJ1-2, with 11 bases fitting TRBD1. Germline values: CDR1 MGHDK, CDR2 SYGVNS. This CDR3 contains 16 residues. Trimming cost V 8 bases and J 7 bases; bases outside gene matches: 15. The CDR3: CASRPEGQGGKGGYTF. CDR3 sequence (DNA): TGTGCCAGCCGACCGGAGGGACAGGGGGGAAAGGGTGGCTACACCTTC.

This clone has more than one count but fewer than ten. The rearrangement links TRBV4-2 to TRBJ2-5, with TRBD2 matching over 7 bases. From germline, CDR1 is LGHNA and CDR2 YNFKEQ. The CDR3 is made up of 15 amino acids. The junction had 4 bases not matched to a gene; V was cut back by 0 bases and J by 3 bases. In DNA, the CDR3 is TGTGCCAGCAGCCAAGATGGGCTAGCGGAAGAGACCCAGTACTTC. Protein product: CASSQDGLAEETQYF.

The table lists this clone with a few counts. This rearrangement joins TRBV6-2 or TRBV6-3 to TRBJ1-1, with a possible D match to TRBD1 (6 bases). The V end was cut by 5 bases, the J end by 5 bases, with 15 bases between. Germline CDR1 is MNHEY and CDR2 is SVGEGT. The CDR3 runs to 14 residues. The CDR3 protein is CASSPRRRGTEAFF. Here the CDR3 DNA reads TGTGCCAGCAGTCCCCGGAGAAGGGGGACTGAAGCTTTCTTT.

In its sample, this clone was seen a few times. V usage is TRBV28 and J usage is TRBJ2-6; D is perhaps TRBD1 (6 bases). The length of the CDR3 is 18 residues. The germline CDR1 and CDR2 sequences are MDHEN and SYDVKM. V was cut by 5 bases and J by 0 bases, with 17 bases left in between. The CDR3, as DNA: TGTGCCAGCAGTACGGGACGCTACAGGGTCTCTGGGGCCAACGTCCTGACTTTC. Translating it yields CASSTGRYRVSGANVLTF.

The CDR3 protein is CASRPLAGGITDTQYF. The CDR3 nucleotides are TGTGCCAGCAGGCCCCTAGCGGGAGGGATAACAGATACGCAGTATTTT. The chain couples TRBV27 to TRBJ2-3; TRBD2 agrees at 12 bases. Looked up from germline, CDR1 is MNHEY and CDR2 is SMNVEV (reference sequence). The junction had 7 bases not matched to a gene; V was cut back by 6 bases and J by 3 bases. The CDR3 spans 16 residues.

The CDR3 DNA is TGTGCCAGCAGCCCGAGGACAGGGGGTTACGAGCAGTACTTC. This translates into CASSPRTGGYEQYF. The V and J genes are TRBV7-6 and TRBJ2-7, with TRBD1 identical over 10 bases. In germline, CDR1 is SGHVS, CDR2 FNYEAQ. The trim removed 5 bases at V and 4 bases at J, leaving 5 bases unmatched. This CDR3 is 14 amino acids long. The full variable domain, its missing parts supplied by reference TRBV7-6 and TRBJ2-7, is GAGVSQSPRYKVTKRGQDVALRCDPISGHVSLYWYRQALGQGPEFLTYFNYEAQQDKSGLPNDRFSAERPEGSISTLTIQRTEQRDSAMYRCASSPRTGGYEQYFGPGTRLTVT.

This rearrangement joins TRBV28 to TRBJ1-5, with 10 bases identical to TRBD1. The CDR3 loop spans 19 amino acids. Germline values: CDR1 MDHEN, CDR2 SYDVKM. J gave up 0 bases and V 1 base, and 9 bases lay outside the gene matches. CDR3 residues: CASSLSKDRGYYSNQPQHF. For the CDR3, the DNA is TGTGCCAGCAGTTTATCGAAGGACAGGGGGTATTATAGCAATCAGCCCCAGCATTTT.

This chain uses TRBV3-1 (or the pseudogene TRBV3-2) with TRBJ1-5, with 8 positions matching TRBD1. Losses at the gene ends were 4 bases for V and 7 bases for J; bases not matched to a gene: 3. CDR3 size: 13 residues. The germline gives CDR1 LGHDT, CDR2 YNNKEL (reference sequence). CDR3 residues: CASSLTGEQPQHF. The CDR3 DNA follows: TGTGCCAGCAGCCTGACAGGGGAACAGCCCCAGCATTTT.

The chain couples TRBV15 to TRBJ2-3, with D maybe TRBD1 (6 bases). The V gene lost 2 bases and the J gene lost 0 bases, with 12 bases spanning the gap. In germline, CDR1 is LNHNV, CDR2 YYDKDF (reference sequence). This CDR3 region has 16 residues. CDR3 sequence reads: CATSRRDTGSTDTQYF. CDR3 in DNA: TGTGCCACCAGCAGAAGGGACACTGGTAGCACAGATACGCAGTATTTT.